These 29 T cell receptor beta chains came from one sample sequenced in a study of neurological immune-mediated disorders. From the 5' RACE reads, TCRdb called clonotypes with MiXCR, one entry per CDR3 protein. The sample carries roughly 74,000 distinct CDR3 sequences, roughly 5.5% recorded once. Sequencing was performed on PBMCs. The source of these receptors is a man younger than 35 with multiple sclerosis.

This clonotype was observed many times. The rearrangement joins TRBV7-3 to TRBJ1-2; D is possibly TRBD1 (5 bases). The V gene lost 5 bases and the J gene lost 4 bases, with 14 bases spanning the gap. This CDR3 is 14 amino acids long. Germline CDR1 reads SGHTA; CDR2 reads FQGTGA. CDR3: CASSPSQGGYGYTF. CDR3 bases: TGTGCCAGCAGCCCCTCCCAGGGTGGCTATGGCTACACCTTC.

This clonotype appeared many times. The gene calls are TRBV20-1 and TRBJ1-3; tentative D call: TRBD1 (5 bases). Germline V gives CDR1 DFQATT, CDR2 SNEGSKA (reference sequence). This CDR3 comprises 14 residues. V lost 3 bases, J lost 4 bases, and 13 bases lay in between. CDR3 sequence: CSARAGRLGNTIYF. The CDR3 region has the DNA TGCAGTGCTAGGGCAGGGAGGTTGGGAAACACCATATATTTT.

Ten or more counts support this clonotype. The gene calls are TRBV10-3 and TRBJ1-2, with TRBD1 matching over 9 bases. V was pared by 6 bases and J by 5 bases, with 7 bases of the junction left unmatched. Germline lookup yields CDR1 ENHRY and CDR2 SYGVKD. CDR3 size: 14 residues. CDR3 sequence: CAISGDRESYGYTF. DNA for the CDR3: TGTGCCATCAGCGGGGACAGGGAAAGTTATGGCTACACCTTC.

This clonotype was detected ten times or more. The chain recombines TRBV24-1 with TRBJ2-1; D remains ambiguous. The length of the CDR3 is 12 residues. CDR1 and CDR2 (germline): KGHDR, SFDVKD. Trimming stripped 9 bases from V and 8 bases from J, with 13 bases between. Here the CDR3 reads CATVGNVYEQFF. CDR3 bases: TGTGCCACCGTGGGGAATGTTTATGAGCAGTTCTTC.

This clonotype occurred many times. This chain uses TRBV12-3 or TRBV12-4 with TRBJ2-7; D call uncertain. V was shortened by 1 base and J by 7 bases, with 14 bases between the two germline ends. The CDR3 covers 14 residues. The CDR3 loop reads CASSLGGSWGEQYF. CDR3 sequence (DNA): TGTGCCAGCAGTTTAGGTGGTAGCTGGGGAGAGCAGTACTTC.

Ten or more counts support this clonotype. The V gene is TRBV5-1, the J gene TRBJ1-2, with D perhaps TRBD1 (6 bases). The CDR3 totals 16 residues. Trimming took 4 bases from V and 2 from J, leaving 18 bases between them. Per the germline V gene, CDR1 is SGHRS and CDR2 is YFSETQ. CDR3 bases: TGCGCCAGCAGCCAGGGGACACCCAACATCAACTATGGCTACACCTTC. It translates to CASSQGTPNINYGYTF.

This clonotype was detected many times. CDR3 protein: CASSFGSRPGHEQFF. The DNA for the CDR3 is TGTGCCAGCAGTTTCGGGTCCCGACCTGGTCATGAGCAGTTCTTC. The rearrangement uses TRBV12-3 or TRBV12-4 and TRBJ2-1; D remains ambiguous. Trimming shortened V by 3 bases and J by 8 bases, and 17 bases separated the two germline ends. The CDR3 spans 15 residues.

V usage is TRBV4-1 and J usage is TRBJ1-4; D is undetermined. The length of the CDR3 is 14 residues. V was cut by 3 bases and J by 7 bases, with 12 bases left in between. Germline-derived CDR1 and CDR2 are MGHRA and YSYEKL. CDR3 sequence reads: CASSQLGGFEKLFF. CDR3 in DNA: TGCGCCAGCAGCCAGTTAGGAGGGTTTGAAAAACTGTTTTTT.

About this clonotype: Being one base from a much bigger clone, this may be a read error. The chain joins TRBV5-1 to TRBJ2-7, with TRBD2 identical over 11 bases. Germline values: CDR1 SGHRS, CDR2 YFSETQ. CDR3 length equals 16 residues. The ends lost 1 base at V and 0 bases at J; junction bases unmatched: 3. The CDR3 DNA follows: TGCGCCAGCAGCTTGAGACTAGCGGGGACCTCCTACGAGCAGTACTTC. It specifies CASSLRLAGTSYEQYF. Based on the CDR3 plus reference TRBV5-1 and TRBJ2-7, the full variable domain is KAGVTQTPRYLIKTRGQQVTLSCSPISGHRSVSWYQQTPGQGLQFLFEYFSETQRNKGNFPGRFSGRQFSNSRSEMNVSTLELGDSALYLCASSLRLAGTSYEQYFGPGTRLTVT.

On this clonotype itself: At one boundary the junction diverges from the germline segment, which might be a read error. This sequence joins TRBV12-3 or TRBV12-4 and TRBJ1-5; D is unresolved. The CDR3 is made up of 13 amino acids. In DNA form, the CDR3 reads TGTGCCAGCAGTTTCAGTGATAATCAGCCCCAGAATTTT. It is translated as CASSFSDNQPQNF.

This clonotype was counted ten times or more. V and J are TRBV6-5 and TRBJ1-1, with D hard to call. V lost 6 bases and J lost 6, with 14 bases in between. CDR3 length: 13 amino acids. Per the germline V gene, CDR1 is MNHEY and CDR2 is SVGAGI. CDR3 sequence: CASRPGVNSEAFF. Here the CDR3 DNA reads TGTGCCAGCAGACCCGGGGTGAATTCTGAAGCTTTCTTT.

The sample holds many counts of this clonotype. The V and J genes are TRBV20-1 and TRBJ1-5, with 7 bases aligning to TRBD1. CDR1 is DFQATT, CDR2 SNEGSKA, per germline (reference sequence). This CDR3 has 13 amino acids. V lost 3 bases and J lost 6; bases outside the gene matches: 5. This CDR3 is CSASGQGGQPQHF. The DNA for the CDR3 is TGCAGTGCTAGCGGCCAGGGGGGTCAGCCCCAGCATTTT.

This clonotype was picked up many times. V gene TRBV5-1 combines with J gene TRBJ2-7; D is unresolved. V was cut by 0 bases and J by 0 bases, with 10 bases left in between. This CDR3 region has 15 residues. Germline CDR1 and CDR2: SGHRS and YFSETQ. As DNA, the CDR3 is TGCGCCAGCAGCTTGGGGTCCACGAGCTCCTACGAGCAGTACTTC. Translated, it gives CASSLGSTSSYEQYF. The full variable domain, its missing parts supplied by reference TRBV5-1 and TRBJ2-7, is KAGVTQTPRYLIKTRGQQVTLSCSPISGHRSVSWYQQTPGQGLQFLFEYFSETQRNKGNFPGRFSGRQFSNSRSEMNVSTLELGDSALYLCASSLGSTSSYEQYFGPGTRLTVT.

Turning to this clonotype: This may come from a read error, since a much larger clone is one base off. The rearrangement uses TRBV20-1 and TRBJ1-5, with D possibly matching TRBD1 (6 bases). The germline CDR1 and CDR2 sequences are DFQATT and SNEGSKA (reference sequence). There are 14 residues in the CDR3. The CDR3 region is CSARDRRGTQPQNF. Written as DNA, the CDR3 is TGCAGTGCTAGAGATCGCAGGGGAACCCAGCCCCAGAATTTT.

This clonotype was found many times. This CDR3 is CASSDAQGGDTQYF. DNA for the CDR3: TGCGCCAGCAGCGATGCACAGGGGGGAGATACGCAGTATTTT. This chain joins TRBV5-1 and TRBJ2-3, with 8 bases fitting TRBD1. The germline gives CDR1 SGHRS, CDR2 YFSETQ. This CDR3 is built from 14 residues. The ends lost 4 bases at V and 5 bases at J; junction bases unmatched: 6.

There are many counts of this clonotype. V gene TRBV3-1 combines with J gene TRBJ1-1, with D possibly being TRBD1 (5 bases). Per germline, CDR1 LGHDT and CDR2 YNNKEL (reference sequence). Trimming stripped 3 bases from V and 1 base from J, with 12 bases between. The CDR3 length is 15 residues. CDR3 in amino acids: CASSHLLQANTEAFF. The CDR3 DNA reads TGTGCCAGCAGCCACTTGTTACAGGCGAACACTGAAGCTTTCTTT.

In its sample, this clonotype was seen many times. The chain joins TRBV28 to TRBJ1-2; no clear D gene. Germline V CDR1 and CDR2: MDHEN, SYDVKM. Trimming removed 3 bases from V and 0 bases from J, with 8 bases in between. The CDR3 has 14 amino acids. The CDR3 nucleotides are TGTGCCAGCAGTTTGAATACGCCTAACTATGGCTACACCTTC. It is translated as CASSLNTPNYGYTF.

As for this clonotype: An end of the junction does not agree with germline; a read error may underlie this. CDR3 residues: CASSSSTGAKVLTF. CDR3 in DNA: TGCGCCAGCAGCTCGTCCACTGGGGCCAAAGTCCTGACTTTC. The chain is built from TRBV5-1 and TRBJ2-6, with D possibly being TRBD1 (5 bases). CDR3 length: 14 amino acids. Germline V gene lookup returns CDR1 SGHRS and CDR2 YFSETQ.

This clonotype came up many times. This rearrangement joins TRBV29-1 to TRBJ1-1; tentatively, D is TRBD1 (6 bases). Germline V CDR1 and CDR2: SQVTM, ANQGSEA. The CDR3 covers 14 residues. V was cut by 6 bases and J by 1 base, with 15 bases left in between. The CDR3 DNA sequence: TGCAGCGTCATTCCGGGCAGGGGGAACACTGAAGCTTTCTTT. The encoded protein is CSVIPGRGNTEAFF.

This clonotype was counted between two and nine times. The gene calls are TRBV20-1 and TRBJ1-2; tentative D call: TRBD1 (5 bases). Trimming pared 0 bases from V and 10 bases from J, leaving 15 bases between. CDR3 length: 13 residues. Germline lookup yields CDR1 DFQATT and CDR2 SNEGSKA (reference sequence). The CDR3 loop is CSAREPRVIDYTF. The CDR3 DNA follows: TGCAGTGCTAGAGAACCCAGGGTAATTGACTACACCTTC.

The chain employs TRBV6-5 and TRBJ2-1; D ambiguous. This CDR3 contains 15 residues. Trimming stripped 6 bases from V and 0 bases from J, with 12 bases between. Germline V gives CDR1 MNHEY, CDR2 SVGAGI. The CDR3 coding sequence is TGTGCCAGCAGCCCGGACCGGACCTCCTACAATGAGCAGTTCTTC. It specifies CASSPDRTSYNEQFF.

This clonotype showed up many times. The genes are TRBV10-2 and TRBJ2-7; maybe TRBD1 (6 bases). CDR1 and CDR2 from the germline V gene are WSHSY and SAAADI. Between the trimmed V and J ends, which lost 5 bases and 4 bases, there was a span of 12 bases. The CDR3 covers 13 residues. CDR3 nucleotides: TGCGCCAGCAGTAGGACAGTGGTTTACGAGCAGTACTTC. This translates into CASSRTVVYEQYF.

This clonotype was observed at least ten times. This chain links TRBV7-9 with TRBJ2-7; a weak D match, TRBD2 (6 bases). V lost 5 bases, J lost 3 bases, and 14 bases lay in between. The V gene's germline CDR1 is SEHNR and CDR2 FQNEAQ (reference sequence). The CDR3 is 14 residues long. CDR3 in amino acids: CASSAGLGVYEQYF. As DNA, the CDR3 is TGTGCCAGCAGCGCGGGACTTGGAGTCTACGAGCAGTACTTC.

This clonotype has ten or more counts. The CDR3 nucleotides read TGTGCCAGCAGCCAAGGGAGGTTATCGGGAAGGGGAGCTTTCTTT. This translates into CASSQGRLSGRGAFF. The chain employs TRBV5-8 and TRBJ1-1, with a weak D call TRBD1 (5 bases). The CDR3 is 15 residues long. V was pared by 4 bases and J by 10 bases, with 23 bases between. Germline V gives CDR1 SGHTS, CDR2 YDEGEE.

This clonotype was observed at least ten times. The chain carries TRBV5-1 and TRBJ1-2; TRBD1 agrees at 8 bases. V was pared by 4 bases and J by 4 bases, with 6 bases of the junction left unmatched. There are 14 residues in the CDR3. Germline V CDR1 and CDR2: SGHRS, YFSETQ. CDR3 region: CASSETTGVYGYTF. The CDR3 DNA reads TGCGCCAGCAGCGAAACGACAGGGGTCTATGGCTACACCTTC.

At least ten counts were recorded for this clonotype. The CDR3 protein is CASGRGASGNTIYF. The CDR3 DNA reads as TGTGCCAGTGGCAGGGGGGCCTCTGGAAACACCATATATTTT. The genes are TRBV12-3 or TRBV12-4 and TRBJ1-3; the match to TRBD1 covers 7 bases. V gave up 9 bases and J gave up 0 bases; unmatched junction bases: 5. The CDR3 totals 14 residues.

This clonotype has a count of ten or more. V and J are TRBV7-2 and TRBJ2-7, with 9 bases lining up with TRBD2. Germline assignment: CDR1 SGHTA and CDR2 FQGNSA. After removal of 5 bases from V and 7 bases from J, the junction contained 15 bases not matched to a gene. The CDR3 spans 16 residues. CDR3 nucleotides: TGTGCCAGCAGCCCCCGGGGGGAGCGGGGGGCCTGGGAGCAGTACTTC. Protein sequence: CASSPRGERGAWEQYF.

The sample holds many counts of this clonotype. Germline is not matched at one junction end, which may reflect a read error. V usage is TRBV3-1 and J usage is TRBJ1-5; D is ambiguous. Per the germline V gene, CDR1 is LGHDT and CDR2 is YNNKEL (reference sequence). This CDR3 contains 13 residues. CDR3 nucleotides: TGTGCGGCGGGCCCTCGGACGGATCAGCCCCAGAATTTT. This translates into CAAGPRTDQPQNF. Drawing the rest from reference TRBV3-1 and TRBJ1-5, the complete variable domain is DTAVSQTPKYLVTQMGNDKSIKCEQNLGHDTMYWYKQDSKKFLKIMFSYNNKELIINETVPNRFSPKSPDKAHLNLHINSLELGDSAVYFCAAGPRTDQPQNFGDGTRLSIL.

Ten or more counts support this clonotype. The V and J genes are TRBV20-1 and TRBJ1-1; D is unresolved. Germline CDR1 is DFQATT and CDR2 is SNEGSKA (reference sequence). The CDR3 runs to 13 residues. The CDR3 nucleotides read TGCAGCCTGGCGGGCCCTATGAACACTGAAGCTTTCTTT. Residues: CSLAGPMNTEAFF.